The 22 T cell receptor beta chains in this list originate from one sample, sequenced in a study of blood T cell repertoires in COVID-19. Profiling relied on immunoSEQ multiplex PCR, and the TCRdb table lists in-frame clones only, not all of them. The sample shows under 400,000 clones, 70% to 90% of them seen only once. The sequenced sample was PBMCs or T cells enriched from blood (not recorded which). The source is a man between 35 and 55 years old in a cohort exposed to, infected with or recovered from COVID-19 (not recorded which).

This clone was seen just once. V usage is TRBV5-1 and J usage is TRBJ2-2; TRBD2 might be the D (5 bases). The CDR3 sequence is 15 residues long. V lost 0 bases, J lost 0 bases, and 6 bases lay in between. Looked up from germline, CDR1 is SGHRS and CDR2 is YFSETQ. The CDR3 loop reads CASSLVATNTGELFF. The CDR3 region has the DNA TGCGCCAGCAGCTTGGTAGCGACGAACACCGGGGAGCTGTTTTTT.

The CDR3 spells CASSLGDRGLGNTIYF. In DNA, the CDR3 is TGTGCCAGCAGCTTAGGGGACAGGGGGCTTGGAAACACCATATATTTT. The V and J genes are TRBV7-8 and TRBJ1-3, with 12 bases identical to TRBD1. This CDR3 comprises 16 residues. V was clipped by 1 base and J by 3 bases; unmatched bases: 1. Germline assignment: CDR1 SGHVS and CDR2 FQNEAQ.

The genes are TRBV11-3 and TRBJ2-5; TRBD2 is a possible D gene (5 bases). The CDR3 runs to 14 residues. V gave up 1 base and J gave up 5 bases, with 11 bases separating them. Germline V gene sequence: CDR1 SGHNT, CDR2 YENEEA. CDR3 bases: TGTGCCAGCAGCTTAGGCGGGTTGGGCGAGACCCAGTACTTC. This translates into CASSLGGLGETQYF.

This clone was counted a few times. V is TRBV6-1 and J is TRBJ2-5, with 9 bases identical to TRBD1. This CDR3 is built from 14 residues. Germline loops: CDR1 MNHNS, CDR2 SASEGT. The trim removed 1 base at V and 7 bases at J, leaving 4 bases unmatched. CDR3 bases: TGTGCCAGCAGTGAAGACAGGGGGCAGGGGACCCAGTACTTC. It encodes CASSEDRGQGTQYF.

The J gene is TRBJ2-1, the V gene TRBV25-1; 9 positions agree with TRBD2. Germline CDR1 is MGHDK and CDR2 is SYGVNS. The junction had 2 bases not matched to a gene; V was cut back by 6 bases and J by 2 bases. The CDR3 covers 14 residues. The CDR3 DNA follows: TGTGCCAGCAGCCTAGCGGGGACCTACAATGAGCAGTTCTTC. Translating it yields CASSLAGTYNEQFF.

This clone has a single count. The rearrangement uses TRBV18 and TRBJ1-5; 9 nucleotides line up with TRBD1. Germline V gene data show CDR1 as KGHSH and CDR2 as LQKENI. The CDR3 is made up of 18 amino acids. J was trimmed by 2 bases and V by 1 base; bases with no gene match: 9. The CDR3 sequence is CASSPLGQGLTGNQPQHF. CDR3 coding DNA: TGTGCCAGCTCACCACTGGGACAGGGATTAACAGGCAATCAGCCCCAGCATTTT.

The chain has TRBV5-6 and TRBJ2-7; 13 bases line up with TRBD2. The V segment lost 5 bases and the J segment 7 bases; nucleotides outside the gene matches: 15. Germline V gene sequence: CDR1 SGHDT, CDR2 YYEEEE. This CDR3 has 17 amino acids. Here the CDR3 reads CASRSASGGLAGSEQYF. The CDR3 nucleotides are TGTGCCAGCAGATCCGCTTCTGGGGGACTAGCGGGAAGTGAGCAGTACTTC.

This chain joins TRBV18 and TRBJ1-3; 7 bases match TRBD1. CDR3 size: 14 residues. With V trimmed by 1 base and J by 4 bases, 1 base remained unmatched. Germline-derived CDR1 and CDR2 are KGHSH and LQKENI. DNA of the CDR3: TGTGCCAGCTCACCACAGGACAGGGGAAACACCATATATTTT. Protein sequence: CASSPQDRGNTIYF.

This clone was seen only a few times. The chain couples TRBV15 to TRBJ1-2; 8 nucleotides line up with TRBD1. Germline V gene sequence: CDR1 LNHNV, CDR2 YYDKDF (reference sequence). This CDR3 comprises 14 residues. The V and J ends lost 5 bases and 8 bases, in that order; junction bases with no gene match: 10. In nucleotides, the CDR3 is TGTGCCACCAGCCCAGGACAGGGAAGATGGGGCTACACCTTC. Translating it yields CATSPGQGRWGYTF.

The chain uses TRBV10-2 and TRBJ1-2; the match to TRBD1 covers 12 bases. The V gene end was trimmed by 4 bases and the J gene end by 3 bases; junction bases not matched to a gene: 0. The CDR3 has 14 residues. Germline loops: CDR1 WSHSY, CDR2 SAAADI. CDR3 nucleotide sequence: TGCGCCAGCAGTGGGGACAGGGGGCACTATGGCTACACCTTC. Protein product: CASSGDRGHYGYTF.

The V and J genes are TRBV28 and TRBJ2-2; D is perhaps TRBD2 (5 bases). The CDR3 totals 17 residues. The V and J ends lost 2 bases and 0 bases respectively, with 13 bases between them. Germline V gene data show CDR1 as MDHEN and CDR2 as SYDVKM. The CDR3 nucleotides are TGTGCCAGCAGTTTAGAGGGCGTTAACCCGAACACCGGGGAGCTGTTTTTT. The encoded protein is CASSLEGVNPNTGELFF.

The chain has TRBV6-5 and TRBJ1-3, with 7 nucleotides matching TRBD1. Germline V gene lookup returns CDR1 MNHEY and CDR2 SVGAGI. J lost 9 bases, V lost 0 bases, and 11 bases had no gene match. The CDR3 has 16 amino acids. This chain's CDR3 is CASSYSWGQQGGTIYF. In nucleotides, the CDR3 is TGTGCCAGCAGTTACTCCTGGGGACAGCAAGGCGGCACCATATATTTT.

This chain connects TRBV2 to TRBJ2-7; TRBD2 might be the D (5 bases). V dropped 7 bases and J dropped 2 bases, with 12 bases sitting between them. The CDR3 is 13 residues long. Looked up from germline, CDR1 is SNHLY and CDR2 is FYNNEI. The CDR3 coding sequence is TGTGCCAGCAATAAACTAGGCCCCTACGAGCAGTACTTC. Its protein product is CASNKLGPYEQYF.

This chain connects TRBV28 to TRBJ1-3; no definite D call. The germline CDR1 and CDR2 sequences are MDHEN and SYDVKM. The CDR3 runs 16 residues. V lost 2 bases and J lost 0, with 11 bases in between. The DNA of the CDR3 is TGTGCCAGCAGTTTAGGGCACAGAAACTCTGGAAACACCATATATTTT. It specifies CASSLGHRNSGNTIYF.

This rearrangement joins TRBV2 to TRBJ2-7, with 12 bases fitting TRBD2. The J segment lost 4 bases and the V segment lost 8 bases, leaving 6 bases of the junction unmatched. The CDR3 has 14 residues. Germline V gene lookup returns CDR1 SNHLY and CDR2 FYNNEI. The CDR3: CASRLAGVLYEQYF. The CDR3 DNA is TGTGCCAGCCGACTAGCGGGAGTGTTATACGAGCAGTACTTC.

The V gene is TRBV10-3, the J gene TRBJ1-2; 7 positions match TRBD1. The CDR3 runs 14 residues. Germline V CDR1 and CDR2: ENHRY, SYGVKD. With 2 bases clipped from V and 2 bases from J, the junction kept 2 bases outside the gene matches. DNA for the CDR3: TGTGCCATCAGTGAGGGACAGGAGAACTATGGCTACACCTTC. Translating it yields CAISEGQENYGYTF.

The genes are TRBV7-9 and TRBJ2-1; 9 bases are shared with TRBD2. Trimming removed 5 bases from V and 1 base from J; junction bases left unmatched: 9. The length of the CDR3 is 17 residues. Germline V gene sequence: CDR1 SEHNR, CDR2 FQNEAQ (reference sequence). The CDR3 nucleotides read TGTGCCAGCAGCGGATCCGGGACTAGCAGGTCCTACAATGAGCAGTTCTTC. This translates into CASSGSGTSRSYNEQFF. The complete variable domain, with remaining parts taken from reference TRBV7-9 and TRBJ2-1, reads DTGVSQNPRHKITKRGQNVTFRCDPISEHNRLYWYRQTLGQGPEFLTYFQNEAQLEKSRLLSDRFSAERPKGSFSTLEIQRTEQGDSAMYLCASSGSGTSRSYNEQFFGPGTRLTVL.

CDR3 nucleotides: TGCGCCAGCACGACAAGGGGGCAAGAGACCCAGTACTTC. It encodes CASTTRGQETQYF. This rearrangement joins TRBV5-1 to TRBJ2-5; the D gene is possibly TRBD1 (6 bases). The CDR3 is made up of 13 amino acids. V was pared by 6 bases and J by 2 bases, with 11 bases between. The V gene's germline CDR1 is SGHRS and CDR2 YFSETQ.

The chain is built from TRBV10-3 and TRBJ2-3; 9 bases match TRBD2. The CDR3 covers 15 residues. The J segment lost 10 bases and the V segment lost 0 bases, leaving 8 bases of the junction unmatched. The germline V gene encodes CDR1 ENHRY and CDR2 SYGVKD. The CDR3 reads CAISESGVSGSSQYF. The CDR3 region has the DNA TGTGCCATCAGTGAGTCAGGGGTTAGCGGGAGTTCGCAGTATTTT.

This rearrangement joins TRBV5-1 to TRBJ2-2, with TRBD2 matching 14 bases. The CDR3 length is 17 residues. The V and J ends lost 3 bases and 5 bases, in that order; junction bases with no gene match: 6. Germline V gives CDR1 SGHRS, CDR2 YFSETQ. The CDR3 sequence: CASSSTSGRARTGELFF. The CDR3 bases are TGCGCCAGCAGCTCGACTAGCGGGAGGGCCAGGACCGGGGAGCTGTTTTTT. Using reference TRBV5-1 and TRBJ2-2 for the parts outside the CDR3, the full variable domain is KAGVTQTPRYLIKTRGQQVTLSCSPISGHRSVSWYQQTPGQGLQFLFEYFSETQRNKGNFPGRFSGRQFSNSRSEMNVSTLELGDSALYLCASSSTSGRARTGELFFGEGSRLTVL.

This clone was detected once. The V call is TRBV5-1, the J call TRBJ1-2; D is possibly TRBD1 (6 bases). The V end lost 4 bases, the J end lost 6 bases, and 16 bases lay between the germline ends. This CDR3 has 14 amino acids. Germline loops: CDR1 SGHRS, CDR2 YFSETQ. The CDR3: CASSIGQTINGYTF. The CDR3 DNA is TGCGCCAGCAGCATAGGACAGACTATTAATGGCTACACCTTC.

The chain carries TRBV5-4 and TRBJ2-7; possible D gene TRBD1, 7 bases. The V and J ends lost 0 bases and 6 bases respectively, with 10 bases between them. CDR3 size: 13 residues. The V gene's germline CDR1 is SGHNT and CDR2 YYREEE (reference sequence). CDR3 nucleotide sequence: TGTGCCAGCAGCTTGGTCCAGGGGGGCGAGCAGTACTTC. Translating gives CASSLVQGGEQYF.